These T cell receptor beta chains were read from a single sample in a study of blood T cell repertoires in COVID-19. Profiled with immunoSEQ multiplex PCR; TCRdb holds only in-frame clones, not every one. The data show hundreds of thousands of clones, 83% seen once. Sequenced material: peripheral blood. The receptors stem from a woman aged 25 to 39 with COVID-19, enrolled during active disease. The CDR3 runs from the conserved cysteine through the conserved F or W. A D gene is named only where the DNA matches it firmly. Part of the rows lack a size; the others show once, few, many or a class for expanded clones.

D gene,CDR3 length,J gene,V gene,clone size,CDR3 protein,CDR3 DNA
TRBD2,14,TRBJ2-1,TRBV3-1/TRBV3-2,once,CASSPGLSGDEQFF,TGTGCCAGCAGTCCGGGACTAAGTGGCGATGAGCAGTTCTTC
NA,18,TRBJ1-2,TRBV10-1,few,CASSEGKAGRSPRGGYTF,TGCGCCAGCAGTGAGGGCAAAGCGGGACGTAGCCCCCGAGGTGGCTACACCTTC
NA,15,TRBJ1-1,TRBV4-2,few,CASSQVGGGGTEAFF,TGTGCCAGCAGCCAAGTTGGGGGCGGGGGAACTGAAGCTTTCTTT
TRBD2,15,TRBJ2-2,TRBV11-2,few,CASEEAGVGTGELFF,TGTGCCAGCGAGGAAGCGGGAGTGGGCACCGGGGAGCTGTTTTTT
NA,13,TRBJ1-1,TRBV6-2/TRBV6-3,NA,CASSSVGGTEAFF,TGTGCCAGCAGTTCCGTAGGGGGCACTGAAGCTTTCTTT
NA,14,TRBJ2-5,TRBV5-6,NA,CASSARARQETQYF,TGTGCCAGCAGCGCCAGGGCGAGGCAAGAGACCCAGTACTTC
TRBD1,16,TRBJ1-2,TRBV11-2,NA,CASSLSGDSANYGYTF,TGTGCCAGCAGCTTATCCGGGGACAGCGCTAACTATGGCTACACCTTC
TRBD2,16,TRBJ2-7,TRBV7-2,NA,CASSLAPASGRTEQYF,TGTGCCAGCAGCTTAGCGCCGGCTAGCGGGAGAACGGAGCAGTACTTC
TRBD2,15,TRBJ2-5,TRBV7-3,once,CASSLSGTSRETQYF,TGTGCCAGCAGCTTAAGTGGGACTAGTAGGGAGACCCAGTACTTC
NA,15,TRBJ1-4,TRBV15,NA,CATSSTGTANEKLFF,TGTGCCACCAGCAGCACAGGCACGGCTAATGAAAAACTGTTTTTT
TRBD2,17,TRBJ2-1,TRBV6-2/TRBV6-3,NA,CASSRTSGGSSYNEQFF,TGTGCCAGCAGTAGGACTAGCGGGGGTTCGTCCTACAATGAGCAGTTCTTC
TRBD2,13,TRBJ2-1,TRBV6-1,NA,CASSEGLAWEQFF,TGTGCCAGCAGTGAAGGACTAGCATGGGAGCAGTTCTTC
NA,16,TRBJ1-2,TRBV9,NA,CASSVVQRSGPDGYTF,TGTGCCAGCAGCGTAGTCCAAAGAAGCGGGCCGGATGGCTACACCTTC
NA,14,TRBJ1-5,TRBV27,once,CASSLLAGNQPQHF,TGTGCCAGCAGTTTATTGGCAGGGAACCAGCCCCAGCATTTT
TRBD1,15,TRBJ1-6,TRBV4-3,NA,CASSQVAGGGSPLHF,TGCGCCAGCAGCCAAGTGGCAGGGGGCGGTTCACCCCTCCACTTT
TRBD2,15,TRBJ2-1,TRBV11-3,NA,CASSVGGASYNEQFF,TGTGCCAGCAGCGTCGGGGGGGCCTCCTACAATGAGCAGTTCTTC
TRBD2,14,TRBJ2-3,TRBV29-1,NA,CSVEGGRGTDTQYF,TGCAGCGTTGAAGGCGGGAGGGGCACAGATACGCAGTATTTT
TRBD1,15,TRBJ1-2,TRBV5-5,NA,CASSTGTGTPYGYTF,TGTGCCAGCAGCACCGGGACAGGGACTCCCTATGGCTACACCTTC
NA,16,TRBJ1-3,TRBV13,NA,CASSTSAGGSGNTIYF,TGTGCCAGCAGCACCTCAGCCGGGGGCTCTGGAAACACCATATATTTT
NA,11,TRBJ1-2,TRBV3-1/TRBV3-2,NA,CASSQLYGYTF,TGTGCCAGCAGCCAACTTTATGGCTACACCTTC
TRBD1,13,TRBJ1-4,TRBV18,NA,CASSPGQIESGFF,TGTGCCAGCTCACCGGGACAGATCGAATCCGGGTTTTTT
NA,15,TRBJ2-1,TRBV7-3,few,CASSLAGNPLSEQFF,TGTGCCAGCAGCTTAGCGGGGAACCCTCTGAGTGAGCAGTTCTTC
NA,13,TRBJ1-5,TRBV30,NA,CAWKASGNQPQHF,TGTGCCTGGAAGGCTTCAGGGAATCAGCCCCAGCATTTT
NA,16,TRBJ1-1,TRBV6-2/TRBV6-3,NA,CASSYSRQKQNTEAFF,TGTGCCAGCAGTTACTCGAGACAGAAACAGAACACTGAAGCTTTCTTT
NA,15,TRBJ1-5,TRBV6-1,few,CASSEAGGDHQPQHF,TGTGCCAGCAGTGAAGCGGGGGGGGACCATCAGCCCCAGCATTTT
TRBD1,15,TRBJ2-3,TRBV25-1,NA,CASSEWGQGPDTQYF,TGTGCCAGCAGTGAATGGGGACAGGGGCCAGATACGCAGTATTTT
NA,14,TRBJ2-2,TRBV6-5,NA,CASSQRSKTGELFF,TGTGCCAGCAGCCAGAGGTCAAAGACCGGGGAGCTGTTTTTT
NA,15,TRBJ2-3,TRBV24-1,NA,CAKIRWQGSTDTQYF,TGTGCCAAGATAAGGTGGCAGGGGAGCACAGATACGCAGTATTTT
NA,16,TRBJ1-4,TRBV15,NA,CATSGLRGRSNEKLFF,TGTGCCACCAGCGGACTTCGGGGGAGGAGTAATGAAAAACTGTTTTTT
NA,16,TRBJ2-7,TRBV11-2,once,CASSPNSRGGIYEQYF,TGTGCCAGCAGCCCAAACTCTCGCGGCGGGATCTACGAGCAGTACTTC
TRBD2,16,TRBJ2-1,TRBV3-1/TRBV3-2,NA,CASSQGRLAGPNEQFF,TGTGCCAGCAGCCAAGGGAGGCTAGCGGGACCCAATGAGCAGTTCTTC
TRBD2,15,TRBJ2-5,TRBV9,NA,CASSKTSGGAETQYF,TGTGCCAGCAGTAAGACTAGCGGGGGGGCCGAGACCCAGTACTTC
TRBD2,14,TRBJ2-5,TRBV9,NA,CASSFRGGGETQYF,TGTGCCAGCAGCTTTCGCGGGGGAGGAGAGACCCAGTACTTC
TRBD1,14,TRBJ1-6,TRBV25-1,NA,CASSEGTDSSPLHF,TGTGCCAGCAGTGAGGGGACAGATTCCTCACCCCTCCACTTT
TRBD1,12,TRBJ2-4,TRBV30,NA,CAWGTGGNIQYF,TGTGCCTGGGGGACAGGGGGGAACATTCAGTACTTC
TRBD2,14,TRBJ2-7,TRBV29-1,NA,CSVDLGGSSYEQYF,TGCAGCGTTGATTTGGGGGGGAGCTCCTACGAGCAGTACTTC
TRBD1,14,TRBJ2-2,TRBV4-3,NA,CASSWDSNTGELFF,TGCGCCAGCAGCTGGGACAGCAACACCGGGGAGCTGTTTTTT
TRBD1,14,TRBJ1-6,TRBV19,NA,CASAETGNNSPLHF,TGTGCCAGTGCCGAGACAGGGAATAATTCACCCCTCCACTTT
NA,15,TRBJ2-7,TRBV3-1/TRBV3-2,NA,CASSQDRTGPYEQYF,TGTGCCAGCAGCCAAGACAGAACAGGACCCTACGAGCAGTACTTC
NA,14,TRBJ1-3,TRBV28,once,CASSRQVSGNTIYF,TGTGCCAGCAGTCGACAGGTTTCTGGAAACACCATATATTTT
TRBD2,16,TRBJ2-1,TRBV5-1,NA,CASSSYSGNTYNEQFF,TGCGCCAGCAGCTCCTATAGCGGGAACACCTACAATGAGCAGTTCTTC
NA,14,TRBJ2-5,TRBV28,NA,CASTGTQKEETQYF,TGTGCCAGTACCGGGACTCAAAAGGAAGAGACCCAGTACTTC
TRBD2,16,TRBJ2-3,TRBV10-2,NA,CASSGLAGGKTDTQYF,TGCGCCAGCAGTGGACTAGCGGGGGGGAAGACAGATACGCAGTATTTT
TRBD2,16,TRBJ2-1,TRBV20-1,NA,CSASKVAGGSYNEQFF,TGCAGTGCTAGTAAGGTGGCGGGGGGGTCCTACAATGAGCAGTTCTTC
NA,15,TRBJ1-5,TRBV2,NA,CASKSRTSFNQPQHF,TGTGCCAGCAAAAGCCGGACAAGTTTCAATCAGCCCCAGCATTTT
TRBD2,16,TRBJ2-3,TRBV3-1/TRBV3-2,NA,CASSQVFREGPDTQYF,TGTGCCAGCAGCCAAGTATTCCGGGAGGGACCAGATACGCAGTATTTT
NA,15,TRBJ1-1,TRBV19,once,CASSAFGQLNTEAFF,TGTGCCAGTAGTGCGTTTGGGCAGCTGAACACTGAAGCTTTCTTT